The 26 T cell receptor beta chains in this list originate from one sample, sequenced in a study of tumor and adjacent non-tumor tissue in lung cancer. This sample's RNA came from whole unsorted tissue. The normal lung tissue was taken more than 3 cm from the tumor edge. A modified ARM-PCR protocol with three rounds of nested PCR amplified TCRbeta. TCRdb re-derived calls from the multiplex PCR reads in MiXCR, one entry per CDR3 protein. This table holds approximately 47,000 distinct CDR3 sequences, under 75% found once. Sequencing was carried out using distant non-tumor lung tissue. These receptor sequences come from a woman aged 70 to 79 with non-small cell lung cancer.

CDR3 sequence reads: CANGHGTGDTDNEQFF. The CDR3, as DNA: TGTGCCAACGGCCACGGAACAGGGGACACCGACAATGAGCAGTTCTTC. The rearrangement uses TRBV4-2 and TRBJ2-1; TRBD1 matches at 7 bases. This CDR3 region has 16 residues. The ends lost 10 bases at V and 5 bases at J; junction bases unmatched: 17. From germline, CDR1 is LGHNA and CDR2 YNFKEQ.

With respect to this clonotype: A much more abundant neighbour one base away suggests this may be a read error. J is TRBJ1-2 and V is TRBV5-6; TRBD1 aligns across 10 bases. Germline values: CDR1 SGHDT, CDR2 YYEEEE. The CDR3 runs to 15 residues. Trimming took 4 bases from V and 6 from J; bases not matched to a gene: 9. In DNA form, the CDR3 reads TGTGCCAGCAGCGAAGTGGACAGGGGGTTGGATGGCTACACCTTC. Its protein is CASSEVDRGLDGYTF.

As for this clonotype: At one end the junction does not follow the germline gene, possibly because of a read error. The chain recombines TRBV20-1 with TRBJ2-3; D uncertain. Germline loops: CDR1 DFQATT, CDR2 SNEGSKA (reference sequence). CDR3 size: 17 residues. CDR3 sequence reads: CSVRDPFSTSDTDTQYF. CDR3 DNA: TGCAGTGTTAGAGACCCCTTTTCGACCAGCGACACAGATACGCAGTATTTT.

With regard to this clonotype: This may be a read error, as it is one base from a much larger clone. This chain uses TRBV7-9 with TRBJ1-4, with D uncertain. Germline V gives CDR1 SEHNR, CDR2 FQNEAQ (reference sequence). Trimming removed 7 bases at V and 8 bases at J, with 11 bases between. The CDR3 is 12 residues long. The DNA of the CDR3 is TGTGCCAGCACCCAGAGAGCGGAAAAACTGTTTTTT. Its protein product is CASTQRAEKLFF.

This clonotype was observed a few times. Germline and junction disagree at one end, which may indicate a read error. V is TRBV30 and J is TRBJ1-2; no firm D call. Germline CDR1 and CDR2: GTSNPN and SVGIG (reference sequence). The CDR3 loop spans 14 amino acids. The DNA of the CDR3 is TGTGACTGGACCCCTGTTTATCGAGAAGGAGGCTACACCTTC. As protein: CDWTPVYREGGYTF.

To note about this clonotype: This may be a read error: a much more frequent sequence differs by one nucleotide. The CDR3 is CSASSPRSWFF. CDR3 sequence (DNA): TGCAGTGCCTCCTCACCCAGGAGTTGGTTCTTC. The rearrangement uses TRBV20-1 and TRBJ2-1, with D uncertain. With 6 bases removed from V and 15 bases from J, the gap between germline ends came to 18 bases. The V gene's germline CDR1 is DFQATT and CDR2 SNEGSKA (reference sequence). The CDR3 consists of 11 residues.

Points on this clonotype: Germline is not matched at one junction end, which may reflect a read error. The chain has TRBV10-3 and TRBJ2-3, with D perhaps matching TRBD1 or TRBD2 (6 bases each). CDR1 and CDR2 (germline): ENHRY, SYGVKD. CDR3 length: 17 amino acids. For the CDR3, the DNA is TGTGCCATCAGCATACACAATACAGGGACTCCCACAGATACGCAGTGTTTT. Amino acid sequence: CAISIHNTGTPTDTQCF.

With regard to this clonotype: Given a much more abundant clone one base away, this may be a read error. The chain carries TRBV11-2 and TRBJ2-7; D uncertain. The CDR3 sequence is 13 residues long. V dropped 3 bases and J dropped 3 bases, with 9 bases sitting between them. Germline CDR1 SGHAT, CDR2 FQNNGV. The CDR3 bases are TGTGCCAGCAGCTTGGGCGACAACTACGAGCAGTACTTC. Translation: CASSLGDNYEQYF.

In regard to this clonotype: A much more abundant neighbour one base away suggests this may be a read error. The chain couples TRBV6-1 to TRBJ2-2; 10 bases fit TRBD1. The CDR3 loop spans 16 amino acids. CDR1 is MNHNS, CDR2 SASEGT, per germline. CDR3 in DNA: TGTCCCAGCAGTGTTGGGACAGGGGAAAGGACCGGGGAGCTGTTTTTT. Amino acids: CPSSVGTGERTGELFF.

This clonotype was seen repeatedly, ten times or more. The genes are TRBV4-1 and TRBJ2-1; no firm D call. The CDR3 contains 16 residues. Germline values: CDR1 MGHRA, CDR2 YSYEKL. Trimming stripped 0 bases from V and 3 bases from J, with 12 bases between. CDR3 in amino acids: CASSQDWLEYYNEQFF. The CDR3 DNA reads as TGCGCCAGCAGCCAAGATTGGCTGGAATACTACAATGAGCAGTTCTTC.

This clonotype was counted at least ten times. The CDR3 DNA follows: TGCAGCGGGGAGGATACTAGCGGGAGTTACAATGAGCAGTTCTTC. Its protein product is CSGEDTSGSYNEQFF. The V gene is TRBV29-1, the J gene TRBJ2-1; TRBD2 matches 11 bases. CDR3 length: 15 amino acids. In germline, CDR1 is SQVTM, CDR2 ANQGSEA. V was pared by 7 bases and J by 4 bases, with 9 bases of the junction left unmatched.

Comment on this clonotype: The junction does not match germline at one end; this may be a read error. The V call is TRBV29-1, the J call TRBJ2-3, with no clear D. Germline V gene data show CDR1 as SQVTM and CDR2 as ANQGSEA. This CDR3 is 14 amino acids long. CDR3 sequence: CIVEDGRYTDTQYF. CDR3 sequence (DNA): TGCATCGTTGAAGACGGCAGATACACAGATACGCAATATTTT.

Note on this clonotype: The junction differs from germline at one of its ends, possibly a read error. The chain is built from TRBV29-1 and TRBJ2-2; TRBD2 is a possible D gene (5 bases). The CDR3 runs to 12 residues. The germline CDR1 and CDR2 sequences are SQVTM and ANQGSEA. The CDR3 protein is CSAVSGTGELLF. The CDR3 region has the DNA TGCAGCGCTGTCTCTGGCACCGGGGAGCTGCTTTTT.

This clonotype has at least ten counts. The CDR3 here is CASSSVGGYTF. Here the CDR3 DNA reads TGTGCCAGCAGCTCGGTCGGTGGCTACACCTTC. This chain uses TRBV12-3 or TRBV12-4 with TRBJ1-2; D unresolved. The CDR3 is 11 residues long. V gave up 6 bases and J gave up 7 bases, with 9 bases separating them.

A note on this clonotype: A single base separates this from a much larger clone, so it may be a read error. The V gene is TRBV5-4, the J gene TRBJ2-1, with 7 nucleotides matching TRBD2. Germline V lookup: CDR1 SGHNT, CDR2 YYREEE (reference sequence). This CDR3 has 18 residues. In DNA, the CDR3 is TGTGCCAGCAGCTTGAGGATGGGGAGGGGAGCCGCTGGCAATGAGCAGCTCTTC. Its protein product is CASSLRMGRGAAGNEQLF. Complete variable domain (other parts from reference TRBV5-4 and TRBJ2-1): ETGVTQSPTHLIKTRGQQVTLRCSSQSGHNTVSWYQQALGQGPQFIFQYYREEENGRGNFPPRFSGLQFPNYSSELNVNALELDDSALYLCASSLRMGRGAAGNEQLFGPGTRLTVL.

On this clonotype itself: A much bigger clone sits one base away, suggesting this may be a read error. The chain carries TRBV20-1 and TRBJ2-7; 9 nucleotides agree with TRBD2. The germline V gene has CDR1 DFQATT and CDR2 SNEGSKA (reference sequence). The length of the CDR3 is 14 residues. The CDR3 DNA sequence: TGCAGCACCCCTCTAGCGGGATGGCTGTACGAGCAGTACTTC. It encodes CSTPLAGWLYEQYF.

Details on this clonotype: At one end, the junction sequence differs from germline, possibly due to a read error. V gene TRBV6-6 combines with J gene TRBJ1-4; 7 bases are shared with TRBD1. Germline V CDR1 and CDR2: MNHNY, SVGAGI (reference sequence). The CDR3 extends over 15 amino acids. CDR3 nucleotides: TGTGCCAACAGACGGGACAGACCAACTAATGAGAAACTGTTTTTT. It specifies CANRRDRPTNEKLFF.

This rearrangement joins TRBV11-1 to TRBJ2-7; TRBD2 is a possible D gene (5 bases). Germline lookup yields CDR1 SGHAT and CDR2 FQDESV (reference sequence). CDR3 size: 15 residues. The CDR3 is CASSFFRTPSYELYV. The CDR3 DNA reads as TGTGCCAGCAGCTTTTTTCGGACTCCTTCCTACGAGCTGTACGTC.

This clonotype was seen just once. Because it lacks the conserved phenylalanine or tryptophan at the end, this CDR3 is likely a read error. The V and J genes are TRBV6-5 and TRBJ1-2; 7 nucleotides line up with TRBD1. The germline gives CDR1 MNHEY, CDR2 SVGAGI. The V and J ends lost 5 bases and 0 bases, in that order; junction bases with no gene match: 18. The CDR3 contains 19 residues. The CDR3 region is CASSETQQPGTATNYGYTS. The CDR3 DNA reads as TGTGCCAGCAGTGAAACGCAACAACCCGGGACAGCTACTAACTATGGCTACACCTCC.

On this clonotype itself: Its ends do not fully match the called genes, so a read error is possible. V is TRBV4-1 and J is TRBJ2-2, with a tentative D call TRBD2 (5 bases). Germline CDR1 and CDR2: MGHRA and YSYEKL. The CDR3 spans 16 residues. The CDR3 DNA reads as TGCGCCAGCAGCCAACACCCCGTTTGGAATACCGGGGATCTGTTTTTT. Translation: CASSQHPVWNTGDLFF.

For this clonotype: A much larger clone lies a single base off, so this may be a read error. The gene calls are TRBV14 and TRBJ1-2; a possible D gene is TRBD1 (5 bases). The CDR3 covers 14 residues. CDR1 and CDR2 (germline): SGHDN, FVKESK. In nucleotides, the CDR3 is TGTGCCAGCAGCCCATTTTTGGACATCTATGGCAACACCTTC. It specifies CASSPFLDIYGNTF.

Of note for this clonotype: It is likely a read error, because the conserved phenylalanine at the end of the CDR3 is missing. Because the CDR3's place on the DNA is in doubt, the DNA is left out and the CDR3 is given as listed by TCRdb. The J gene is TRBJ2-1, the V gene TRBV29-1; no check of the table's D call, TRBD2, against the DNA was made. Germline values: CDR1 SQVTM, CDR2 ANQGSEA. The CDR3 has 15 amino acids, counting both end residues. CDR3 loop: CSVEDWLAADNEQIS.

Comments on this clonotype: The CDR3 end shows no conserved phenylalanine or tryptophan, and so a read error is likely. The chain is built from TRBV4-2 and TRBJ2-2; possibly TRBD1 or TRBD2 for D (5 bases each). CDR1 is LGHNA and CDR2 is YNFKEQ in the germline V gene. CDR3 length: 16 amino acids. The ends were cut back, 0 bases at V and 0 bases at J, with 8 bases in the middle. CDR3 residues: CASSQDWDANTGELFY. In DNA form, the CDR3 reads TGTGCCAGCAGCCAAGATTGGGACGCGAACACCGGGGAGCTGTTTTAT.

The CDR3 loop reads CASSRSGGDITGELFF. CDR3 DNA: TGTGCCAGCAGCCGATCGGGCGGAGACATCACAGGGGAGCTGTTTTTT. This chain connects TRBV6-5 to TRBJ2-2; D is unclear. CDR1 and CDR2 (germline): MNHEY, SVGAGI. This CDR3 region has 16 residues. The V gene lost 6 bases and the J gene lost 8 bases, with 22 bases spanning the gap.

Details on this clonotype: Given a much more abundant clone one base away, this may be a read error. The chain carries TRBV20-1 and TRBJ2-1; D remains ambiguous. The CDR3 spans 11 residues. Germline V gives CDR1 DFQATT, CDR2 SNEGSKA (reference sequence). The CDR3 here is CIASRLDEQFF. The DNA for the CDR3 is TGCATTGCTAGTCGATTGGATGAGCAGTTCTTC.

About this clonotype: An end of the junction does not agree with germline; a read error may underlie this. The V gene is TRBV10-2, the J gene TRBJ1-1; D gene uncertain. From germline, CDR1 is WSHSY and CDR2 SAAADI. This CDR3 contains 15 residues. Here the CDR3 DNA reads TGCGCCAACAGTGAGTGGAGCACTCTGAGCACTGAAGCGTTCTTT. Protein: CANSEWSTLSTEAFF.